These 11 T cell receptor beta chains originate from one sample sequenced in a study of T-cell reconstitution after alpha-beta-depleted transplantation in children. Construction of the TCRbeta library involved unique molecular identifiers. Each CDR3 protein is one row after TCRdb ran MiXCR on the PCR reads. Here the sample spans about 830,000 distinct CDR3 sequences, approximately 15% being singletons. The source material was PBMCs, mostly from graft donor cells, sampled 360 days after TCRalphabeta/CD19-depleted stem cell transplant. These receptors were obtained from a male patient aged 5 to 17 who had a stem cell transplant for acute lymphoblastic leukemia, so the T cells may come from the graft donor.

The CDR3, as DNA: TGTGCCATCAGAGGGGACAGTTCCTACAATGAGCAGTTCTTC. The encoded protein is CAIRGDSSYNEQFF. This rearrangement joins TRBV10-3 to TRBJ2-1; 7 nucleotides align to TRBD1. CDR1 is ENHRY, CDR2 SYGVKD, per germline. The length of the CDR3 is 14 residues. Trimming cost V 6 bases and J 1 base; bases outside gene matches: 3.

This clonotype has just a few counts. This chain uses TRBV20-1 with TRBJ2-5; 8 bases are shared with TRBD2. This CDR3 has 14 residues. The J segment lost 7 bases and the V segment lost 0 bases, leaving 7 bases of the junction unmatched. CDR1 and CDR2 from the germline V gene are DFQATT and SNEGSKA (reference sequence). CDR3 loop: CSARDGGRLVTQYF. The CDR3 bases are TGCAGTGCTAGAGATGGCGGGAGGTTGGTGACCCAGTACTTC.

The V and J genes are TRBV12-3 or TRBV12-4 and TRBJ2-7; maybe TRBD1 (5 bases). The CDR3 covers 15 residues. The germline V and J ends were trimmed by 3 bases and 4 bases, with 16 bases remaining between them. The CDR3: CASSFLPGKGYEQYF. DNA of the CDR3: TGTGCCAGCAGTTTCCTACCAGGGAAAGGGTACGAGCAGTACTTC.

This chain connects TRBV27 to TRBJ1-1; tentatively, D is TRBD1 (6 bases). Trimming pared 5 bases from V and 2 bases from J, leaving 18 bases between. This CDR3 contains 16 residues. The germline gives CDR1 MNHEY, CDR2 SMNVEV (reference sequence). The CDR3 nucleotides read TGTGCCAGCAGTAAGACTCCATACAGGGACAACACTGAAGCTTTCTTT. It encodes CASSKTPYRDNTEAFF.

This clonotype was seen many times. This chain links TRBV5-1 with TRBJ2-1; maybe TRBD2 (5 bases). The CDR3 contains 16 residues. The V end was cut by 0 bases, the J end by 3 bases, with 13 bases between. CDR1 is SGHRS, CDR2 YFSETQ, per germline. This CDR3 is CASSLEVLRGYNEQFF. CDR3 DNA: TGCGCCAGCAGCTTGGAAGTCCTCCGGGGCTACAATGAGCAGTTCTTC. Together with reference TRBV5-1 and TRBJ2-1, the CDR3 gives the full variable domain: KAGVTQTPRYLIKTRGQQVTLSCSPISGHRSVSWYQQTPGQGLQFLFEYFSETQRNKGNFPGRFSGRQFSNSRSEMNVSTLELGDSALYLCASSLEVLRGYNEQFFGPGTRLTVL.

The chain carries TRBV28 and TRBJ1-3; possibly TRBD1 for D (5 bases). From germline, CDR1 is MDHEN and CDR2 SYDVKM. The V end lost 2 bases, the J end lost 2 bases, and 16 bases lay between the germline ends. The CDR3 is 17 amino acids. The CDR3 is CASSLLEGVRAGNTIYF. CDR3 nucleotides: TGTGCCAGCAGTTTACTCGAAGGGGTTAGGGCTGGAAACACCATATATTTT.

Ten or more counts support this clonotype. The chain joins TRBV7-7 to TRBJ2-1; D not certain. Trimming left V 5 bases short and J 9 bases short, with 17 bases between. This CDR3 spans 14 amino acids. Looked up from germline, CDR1 is SSHAT and CDR2 is FNYEAQ (reference sequence). The CDR3 DNA is TGTGCCAGCAGCGCCCTTTCCTCCACAAGTGAGCAGTTCTTC. The encoded protein is CASSALSSTSEQFF.

The chain is built from TRBV10-1 and TRBJ2-3; the D gene could be TRBD1 or TRBD2 (5 bases each). Between the trimmed V and J ends, which lost 3 bases and 8 bases, there was a span of 21 bases. This CDR3 contains 16 residues. Germline V gene sequence: CDR1 WNHNN, CDR2 SYGVQD (reference sequence). The CDR3 DNA follows: TGCGCCAGCAGTGACCACAGGTCTTCCGCCGGGGCTACGCAGTATTTT. Translation gives CASSDHRSSAGATQYF.

This clonotype occurred a few times. The chain links TRBV5-4 to TRBJ2-6, with 11 nucleotides matching TRBD1. The CDR3 consists of 19 residues. CDR1 and CDR2 from the germline V gene are SGHNT and YYREEE (reference sequence). With V trimmed by 4 bases and J by 3 bases, 12 bases remained unmatched. The CDR3 bases are TGTGCCAGCAGCGTGAACCGGGACAGGGGGATCGTTGGGGCCAACGTCCTGACTTTC. Protein sequence: CASSVNRDRGIVGANVLTF. Full variable domain (outside the CDR3, taken from reference TRBV5-4 and TRBJ2-6): ETGVTQSPTHLIKTRGQQVTLRCSSQSGHNTVSWYQQALGQGPQFIFQYYREEENGRGNFPPRFSGLQFPNYSSELNVNALELDDSALYLCASSVNRDRGIVGANVLTFGAGSRLTVL.

This clonotype has only a few counts. The chain couples TRBV12-3 or TRBV12-4 to TRBJ2-1; 9 bases fit TRBD2. This CDR3 comprises 17 residues. Unmatched junction bases numbered 7, after V lost 4 bases and J lost 0 bases. CDR3 DNA sequence: TGTGCCAGCAGTTCCCTCGCGGGAGGGACCTCCTACAATGAGCAGTTCTTC. This gives the protein CASSSLAGGTSYNEQFF.

The V call is TRBV18, the J call TRBJ2-7; D may be TRBD1 or TRBD2 (5 bases each). CDR1 is KGHSH and CDR2 is LQKENI in the germline V gene. Trimming stripped 0 bases from V and 4 bases from J, with 7 bases between. The CDR3 is 13 amino acids. This CDR3 reads CASSPPWGYEQYF. The CDR3, as DNA: TGTGCCAGCTCACCACCTTGGGGGTACGAGCAGTACTTC.